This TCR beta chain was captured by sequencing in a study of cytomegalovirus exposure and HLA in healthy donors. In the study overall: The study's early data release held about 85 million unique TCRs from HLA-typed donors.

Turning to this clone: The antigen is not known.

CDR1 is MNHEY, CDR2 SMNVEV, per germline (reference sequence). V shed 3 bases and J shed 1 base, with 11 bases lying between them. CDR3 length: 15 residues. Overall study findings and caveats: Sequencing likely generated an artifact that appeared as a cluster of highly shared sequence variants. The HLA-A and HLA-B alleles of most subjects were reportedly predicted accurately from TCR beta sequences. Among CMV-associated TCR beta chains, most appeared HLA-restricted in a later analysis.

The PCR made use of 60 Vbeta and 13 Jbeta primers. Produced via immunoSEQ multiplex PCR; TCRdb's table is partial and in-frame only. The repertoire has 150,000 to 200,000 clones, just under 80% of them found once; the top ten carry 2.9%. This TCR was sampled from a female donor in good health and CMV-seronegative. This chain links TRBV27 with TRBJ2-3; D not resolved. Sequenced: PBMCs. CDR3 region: CASSFLSSRTDTQYF. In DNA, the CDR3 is TGTGCCAGCAGTTTCCTTAGCAGCCGCACAGATACGCAGTATTTT.